This TCR beta chain was obtained from a study of blood T cell repertoires in COVID-19. Across the whole study: There were acute and convalescent COVID-19 samples, and they came from the United States, Italy and Spain. T cells, B-cell-depleted T cells, or PBMCs provided the cDNA or gDNA that served as material.

Trimming removed 0 bases from V and 2 bases from J, with 11 bases in between. Germline assignment: CDR1 ENHRY and CDR2 SYGVKD. The CDR3 consists of 16 residues. Followed over time, Seattle patients had been enrolled while infection was active. Authors' processing steps: The authors estimated nucleated cell counts from reference gene primer amplification. Profiled with immunoSEQ multiplex PCR; TCRdb holds only in-frame clones, not every one. D and trimming come from the DNA, and the V and J calls and clone size come from that table. The sample holds under 200,000 clones, less than 90% seen once. Sample: peripheral blood. The clonotype comes from a woman in her sixties or seventies with COVID-19, enrolled during active disease. The chain employs TRBV10-3 and TRBJ2-1; no definite D call. CDR3 in DNA: TGTGCCATCAGTGAGTCGGGCTCCGACGCCTACAATGAGCAGTTCTTC. Translation gives CAISESGSDAYNEQFF.